This T cell receptor beta chain originates from a study of blood T cell repertoires in COVID-19. J lost 3 bases, V lost 1 base, and 2 bases had no gene match. The CDR3 has 14 amino acids. Germline lookup yields CDR1 LGHNA and CDR2 YNFKEQ. Clones were read by immunoSEQ multiplex PCR, and TCRdb kept only the in-frame ones, dropping some. The table lists almost 350,000 clones, roughly 86% of them singletons. All enrollees were roughly 18 to 89 years old and from about two dozen US areas. Which cohort a participant joined came from the clinical history participants gave. The J gene is TRBJ1-1, the V gene TRBV4-2, with 7 positions matching TRBD1. The sequence came from a woman in her twenties or thirties who had been exposed to COVID-19. Sequencing was done on a sample of PBMCs or T cells enriched from blood (not recorded which). The CDR3 region is CASSQGDRDTEAFF. As DNA, the CDR3 is TGTGCCAGCAGCCAAGGGGACAGAGACACTGAAGCTTTCTTT.